This TCR beta chain comes out of a study of cytomegalovirus exposure and HLA in healthy donors. PCR was performed using 60 Vbeta and 13 Jbeta primers. Clones were sequenced by immunoSEQ multiplex PCR, and TCRdb holds only the in-frame ones, with some missing. The table includes 100,000 or so clones, around 82% detected once. This CDR3 comprises 15 residues. Germline CDR1 LNHDA, CDR2 SQIVND (reference sequence). The V gene end was trimmed by 4 bases and the J gene end by 1 base; junction bases not matched to a gene: 7. This sequence originates from a man aged 18 to 29 in good health and CMV-seronegative. Input material: PBMCs. The chain has TRBV19 and TRBJ2-7; 7 nucleotides align to TRBD1. CDR3 DNA sequence: TGTGCCAGTAGTAAGCGGTTACAGGGGTCCTACGAGCAGTACTTC. It specifies CASSKRLQGSYEQYF.